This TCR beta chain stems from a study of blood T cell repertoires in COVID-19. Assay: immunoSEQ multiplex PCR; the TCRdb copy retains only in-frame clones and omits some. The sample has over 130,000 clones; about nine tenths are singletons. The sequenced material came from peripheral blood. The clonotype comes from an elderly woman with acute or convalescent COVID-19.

Written as DNA, the CDR3 is TGTGCCAGCAGCCTCGGGACAGGGGTTTACGAGCAGTACTTC. Translated: CASSLGTGVYEQYF. The chain uses TRBV3-1 (or the pseudogene TRBV3-2) and TRBJ2-7, with TRBD1 matching 10 bases. J was trimmed by 4 bases and V by 4 bases; bases with no gene match: 4. This CDR3 is built from 14 residues. The germline V gene has CDR1 LGHDT and CDR2 YNNKEL (reference sequence).